This TCR beta chain originates from a study of T cells in localized non-small cell lung cancer. Regarding the study as a whole: Longer overall survival was seen with higher T cell density measured in blood. Uninvolved neighboring lung showed the greatest T cell clonality, exceeding tumor. Of the top 100 tumor clones, median about 56 were in adjacent lung, 25 to 35 among its top 100.

The data were produced by immunoSEQ multiplex PCR, yet TCRdb's version contains in-frame clones alone and is incomplete. The profile covers 31,000 or so clones, with nearly 90% appearing a single time and around 4% taken by the ten largest. Points on this clone: As yet, its antigen is unknown.

The CDR3 sequence is 15 residues long. The V segment lost 8 bases and the J segment 6 bases; nucleotides outside the gene matches: 14. The chain uses TRBV5-3 and TRBJ2-7, with 10 bases lining up with TRBD2. TRBV5-3 is assigned to the ORF class and has an uncertain function. Here the sequenced sample was peripheral blood mononuclear cells, taken before any cancer treatment. The source of this sequence is a woman aged 35-75 years with stage III lung adenocarcinoma. Here the CDR3 reads CASSRRTSGTLEQYF. Here the CDR3 DNA reads TGTGCCAGCAGCCGCCGGACTAGCGGCACCCTCGAGCAGTACTTC.